This TCR beta chain was captured in a study of naive and memory T cell subsets (dated by TCRdb to the late 2010s). Context from the whole study: The study applied an open-source, UMI-based TCR alpha and beta sequencing pipeline to sorted naive and memory peripheral blood T cell subsets. Complete agreement was observed between the functional CMV T cell responses and the IgG serology results. RNA was DNase-treated and reverse transcribed with TCR constant-region primers, mostly using SuperScript III. What the work shows at the level of the full study, not this receptor alone: TCR abundance followed a power law with an exponent that was different for naive and memory subsets but consistent across the three individuals. The repertoire findings for the naive and memory subsets could not be validated, as no ground truth was available. Single alpha or beta chain sequences, rather than paired alpha/beta receptors, were used to define clonotypes. In both CD4 and CD8 cells, a rise in Gini index and a fall in Shannon and inverse Simpson diversity were observed from naive through CM, EM and EMRA. A few larger clonotypes were present in naive repertoires, especially CD8 naive repertoires, and these clonotypes were possibly memory cells re-expressing CD45RA. After error correction, over 90% of naive TCR sequences appeared only once, giving much steeper abundance distributions than memory subsets. RNA-based TCR counts may be influenced by expression changes linked to T cell activation and differentiation.

The library was generated by UMI-ligation and nested PCR. The beta constant-region primer was an equimolar mix of two oligonucleotides covering both TRBC1 and TRBC2. The ligated cDNA went through four rounds of PCR with nested alpha and beta constant-region primers together with the SP2 primer. A single-stranded oligonucleotide containing the SP2 primer and a 12-nucleotide UMI was joined to the 3' end of the cDNA by T4 RNA ligase 1. Incubation of the ligation reaction was carried out at 16 degrees C for 20-24 hours. To avoid over-amplification, PCR2 was usually performed as a SYBR Green qPCR and halted once a predetermined threshold was reached. All purifications after the first were performed with Agencourt AMPure XP magnetic beads. Libraries were quantified by Qubit and checked on a TapeStation, where a main peak was expected near 650 bp. Pooled libraries were sequenced on an Illumina MiSeq with v2 2x251 paired-end kits, typically giving roughly 0.95-2.3 million reads per sample. Libraries were pooled at about 4.3 nM per sample, and roughly 4.5-7.5% PhiX was added to improve cluster recognition. Regarding the original processing steps: FASTQ reads processed by Demultiplexor were assigned V and J genes by Decombinator through tag matching that tolerated a single base-pair mismatch. By using UMIs, Collapsinator corrected both sequencing errors and the frequency errors caused by PCR heterogeneity. TCRs were translated and CDR3s were extracted from the conserved cysteine to the FGXG phenylalanine by CDR3Translator, with non-productive sequences being flagged. Gini, Shannon entropy and inverse Simpson indices were computed after subsampling the repertoires to the same number of UMI-defined TCRs. Clonotype abundance distributions were fitted to a power law by maximum likelihood within the linear range. For one naive CD8 sample, the pipeline and MIGEC produced similar UMI counts, unique TCR numbers and clonal distributions. One analysis removed from the naive repertoire any naive TCRs that were also present in any memory subset from the same donor. A set of some 7,000 CMV-associated CDR3 sequences, compiled from VDJdb and a published dataset, was used to search the repertoires. TCRdb's own reprocessing of the public reads used fastp at Q25 and MiXCR and kept productive beta chains. Rows are combined by CDR3 protein, so each entry shows the most common genes and DNA. The V and J calls come from TCRdb's annotation, not from the publication. The sample table holds tens of thousands of distinct CDR3 sequences, of which 9% were seen once. The ten largest clones take up over 0.95% of the sample.

TCR alpha and beta chain libraries were amplified separately from the second PCR step onward. The CMV status of each donor was determined by measuring IFNgamma production from CD4+ T cells after fresh PBMCs had been stimulated overnight with CMV viral lysate. CD4 T cells were positively selected using Miltenyi beads, after which CD8 T cells were positively selected from the CD4-negative fraction. Cells stained for CD3, CD4, CD8, CD45RA, CD27 and a live/dead dye were sorted on a BD Aria II into four subsets by CD45RA and CD27. Blood came from a few healthy volunteers, each fractionated into CD4 and CD8 T cells and then into four differentiation subsets. About 110 ml of peripheral blood was taken from each donor, and PBMC were separated by density-gradient centrifugation on Ficoll-Paque PLUS. After sorting, cells were lysed in RLT buffer, RNA was extracted using a Qiagen RNeasy kit, and the extracted RNA was stored at -80 degrees C.

This clonotype was counted a few times. This receptor's antigen is unknown. No base quality information exists; no much larger clone differs at one position. The germline V gene specifies SGHNT as CDR1 and YENEEA as CDR2. V lost 1 base and J lost 6 bases; the stretch between them is 12 bases long. Including the terminal cysteine and phenylalanine, the CDR3 comprises 14 residues. The read is trimmed to its CDR3 DNA, 42 bases read in frame from base 1. Sequenced: naive CD8+ T cells from blood. This specimen's cell subset or site label, per the study, means: naive T cells, CD45RA high CD27+. The receptor was derived from a human donor in good health. This chain is built from TRBV11-3 and TRBJ1-1; TRBD1 might be the D gene, on 5 matching bases. CDR3 loop: CASSLAGLYAEAFF. In nucleotides, the sequence is TGTGCCAGCAGCTTAGCAGGGCTCTACGCTGAAGCTTTCTTT.